This passage covers 5 T cell receptor beta chains from one sample sequenced in a study of breast tumors, draining lymph nodes, adjacent tissues. MiXCR, applied by TCRdb to the multiplex PCR reads, yields one record per CDR3 protein. The sample has about 20,000 distinct CDR3 sequences, 32% seen once. Sequencing input: breast tumor tissue. These receptors originate from a female donor with breast cancer. Some clones in this sample may be carry-over from other donors' samples.

This clonotype turned up a few times. V gene TRBV19 combines with J gene TRBJ1-1, with a tentative D call TRBD1 (6 bases). CDR1 and CDR2 (germline): LNHDA, SQIVND (reference sequence). The CDR3 is 13 amino acids. V lost 1 base, J lost 4 bases, and 7 bases lay in between. The CDR3 sequence: CASSIGGGTEAFF. In DNA form, the CDR3 reads TGTGCCAGTAGTATAGGAGGGGGCACTGAAGCTTTCTTT.

The chain joins TRBV5-1 to TRBJ2-2; D remains ambiguous. V shed 0 bases and J shed 0 bases, with 6 bases lying between them. In germline, CDR1 is SGHRS, CDR2 YFSETQ. This CDR3 is 15 amino acids long. CDR3 DNA sequence: TGCGCCAGCAGCTTGGAGACCGCGAACACCGGGGAGCTGTTTTTT. It encodes CASSLETANTGELFF.

This clonotype was detected only a few times. V usage is TRBV18 and J usage is TRBJ2-7; 11 bases line up with TRBD1. Germline V gives CDR1 KGHSH, CDR2 LQKENI. With V trimmed by 0 bases and J by 7 bases, 11 bases remained unmatched. The CDR3 extends over 17 amino acids. CDR3 in DNA: TGTGCCAGCTCACCACCGTCTTCCGGGACAGGGGGGGGGGAGCAGTACTTC. Amino acid sequence: CASSPPSSGTGGGEQYF.

This clonotype is labeled medium-sized (0.01 to 0.1%). The J gene is TRBJ2-1, the V gene TRBV20-1; 8 nucleotides match TRBD2. The CDR3 loop spans 16 amino acids. Per germline, CDR1 DFQATT and CDR2 SNEGSKA (reference sequence). With 0 bases clipped from V and 7 bases from J, the junction kept 11 bases outside the gene matches. CDR3 loop: CSARDPLRLANNEQFF. The DNA for the CDR3 is TGCAGTGCTAGAGACCCCCTCAGACTAGCGAATAATGAGCAGTTCTTC.

This clonotype was observed at least ten times. V gene TRBV29-1 combines with J gene TRBJ1-2; D might be TRBD1 (5 bases). The CDR3 runs to 11 residues. The V end lost 4 bases, the J end lost 6 bases, and 9 bases lay between the germline ends. Germline assignment: CDR1 SQVTM and CDR2 ANQGSEA. The DNA of the CDR3 is TGCAGCGTTGTTTTGGGGGATGGCTACACCTTC. This encodes CSVVLGDGYTF.